This section outlines one T cell receptor beta chain sequence together with its context. The antigen this receptor binds is unknown. This sample is part of a study of cytomegalovirus exposure and HLA in healthy donors (dated by TCRdb to 2017 to 2019). At the level of the whole study: An earlier analysis of roughly 500 of the donors reported more than 250 Gb of sequence data and 100 million to 140 million unique TCR beta sequences from some 180 million T cells. An early release that covered some 630 HLA-typed donors contained around 330 gigabases of sequencing data and 75 million to 100 million unique TCR sequences. Of the approximately 400 genotyped donors, roughly 85% fell in the genetic ancestry cluster associated with self-reported Caucasian donors. The study was designed to test whether signatures of past pathogen exposure could be identified by cataloging public T cell receptors. The study profiled the T cell repertoires of hundreds of subjects by immunosequencing and related them to cytomegalovirus serostatus. In addition to the first cohort of roughly 700 subjects, a separate validation cohort of approximately 130 different subjects was used. To predict cytomegalovirus infection status, the study combined high-throughput TCR immunosequencing, statistical association of individual TCRs with disease status, and machine learning. In a later analysis, previously published TCR beta repertoires from 670 or so donors were re-analyzed and high-resolution HLA genotyping was added so that TCR occurrence patterns could be studied. The later analysis used no new phenotypic data to find candidate immune exposures, relying instead on TCR beta sequences and their occurrence across donors. An earlier analysis of some 500 of the donors used high-throughput TCR beta sequencing to judge whether each TCR beta V gene segment behaved as functional or pseudogenic. Donor age, sex, ethnicity and CMV serostatus were compiled together with the repertoire data. A later genetic analysis used genome-wide SNP genotypes for 398 of the 666 donors, treating that subset as a discovery cohort. All discovery cohort repertoires had been generated using a single sequencing platform. Class I and class II HLA loci were covered by the typing at four-digit resolution. The number of typed donors differed by locus: about 620-640 for A, B, C, DRB1 and DQB1; some 500 for DQA1; around 610 for DPA1; and 400 to 480 for DPB1. Roughly 5 DR-DQ haplotypes were handled as single units for association and clustering, since linkage in the cohort was strong. Among about 400 genotyped donors of the cohort, an average of around 240,000 unique TCR beta nucleotide sequences was sequenced per donor, of which roughly 17% were non-productive. On the study overall, not on this receptor specifically: A later analysis reported that several top co-occurrence clusters appeared linked to parvovirus B19, influenza, CMV and Epstein-Barr virus. According to a later genetic analysis, donors in an Asian-associated ancestry cluster had fewer N-insertions in productive TCRs than the approximately 700-donor mean. A few of the identified cytomegalovirus-associated TCR beta chains were confirmed in vitro to be specific for cytomegalovirus antigens. An earlier analysis of 587 of the donors showed that most TCR beta V segments appeared in productive rearrangements either about 87% or about 30% of the time, which broadly matched IMGT annotations. In this cohort, only TCR beta chains were sequenced, and detectable features were limited by the absence of alpha or paired-chain data. A group of highly shared sequence variants was considered likely to be a technical artifact of the sequencing pipeline. According to the authors, the approach could potentially be generalized to other disease states and immunological phenotypes. In a later analysis, HLA-associated TCR beta chains showed more clonal expansion and lower generation probabilities than non-associated chains that were equally common. In a later analysis, the rate of TCR association differed among HLA loci, with DRB1 alleles having the most associated TCRs and HLA-C alleles having the fewest. Most CMV-associated TCR beta chains appeared to be HLA-restricted in a later analysis, and the HLA associations seemed to be driven largely by CMV exposure. Because HLA typing was unavailable for some donors at each locus, only the typed subset was used in association tests. Because counts were too low, 15 or so rarely observed V segments, including chromosome 9 orphons, were excluded from the earlier analysis of about 500 of the donors. Correlated functional status among segregating V segments might be attributable to linkage disequilibrium, but an unknown experimental factor could not be ruled out. A later analysis associated 16,951 TCR beta sequences with specific HLA alleles at a false discovery rate of 0.05. Strong co-occurrence of HLA alleles, especially DR and DQ, made assigning TCR associations to individual alleles difficult. A total of around 150 TCR beta chains were listed by the study as associated with cytomegalovirus. A further reported finding was that TCR beta sequences accurately predicted the HLA-A and HLA-B alleles for most subjects in the first cohort. V-gene and J-gene trimming of TCR beta chains was associated with a missense DCLRE1C variant in a later genetic analysis, and the association was replicated in an independent cohort. Across donors, most TCR sequences were observed very rarely, whereas some public TCRs were present in many individuals. For the cohort, immune exposure information was limited to CMV serostatus. Roughly uniform sequencing depth across donors was assumed in presence/absence analyses, although this assumption may not hold. In both the original and validation cohorts, the classifier was reported to diagnose cytomegalovirus status with high specificity and sensitivity. Because the 87-base-pair reads could not distinguish some IMGT-functional V segments, including TRBV6-2 and TRBV6-3, those segments were excluded.

In total, 666 healthy bone marrow donors made up the cohort. Cohort members were all nominally healthy when sampled, although unrecorded immune exposures were likely present. The donor tested CMV seronegative and was one of the 352 seronegative cohort members. Every donor gave a peripheral blood sample, and the peripheral blood mononuclear cells from that sample were used for TCR beta sequencing. Genomic DNA was extracted from the blood cell samples with the Qiagen DNeasy Blood Extraction Kit. The germline V gene gives CDR1 as SGDLS and CDR2 as YYNGEE. V was cut back by 0 bases and J by 5 bases, leaving a gap of 16 bases between them. There are 16 amino acids in the CDR3, from cysteine to phenylalanine inclusive. The entry retains the CDR3 DNA only, 48 bases that are in frame from base 1. Receptor libraries were prepared by the immunoSEQ multiplex PCR assay. For the multiplex PCR, a mixture combining 60 forward primers for TCR Vbeta segments and 13 reverse primers for TCR Jbeta segments was used. The CDR3 region of rearranged TCR beta genes was amplified from genomic DNA by a multiplex PCR assay. Amplified TCR beta libraries were sequenced as 87-base-pair reads on the Illumina HiSeq System. The paper's processing steps were these. A later analysis tallied 70 million to 100 million unique TCR beta chains across the 666 repertoires, and approximately 12 million of those chains were shared by two or more donors. To remove PCR and sequencing errors, raw reads were error-corrected and collapsed into unique sequences using a nearest-neighbor algorithm that merged closely related sequences. V, D and J gene segments were assigned by aligning CDR3 sequences to IMGT reference sequences. For a sequence to be retained, a match of at least six nucleotides to both a V gene segment and a J gene segment was required. A rearrangement was called productive if the CDR3 had no stop codons and remained in frame with V and J, and every other rearrangement was called non-productive. Following IMGT convention, CDR3 was defined as the stretch from the second conserved V-encoded cysteine to the conserved J-encoded phenylalanine. The earlier analysis of more than 450 of the donors excluded sequences that lacked an unambiguous match to a single V gene segment. An earlier analysis of about 590 of the donors classified V segments as functional when productive rearrangements were above 56.7% and as segregating when the standard deviation between donors was above 5%. To diagnose cytomegalovirus status from the catalog of TCR beta chain sequences, a statistical classification framework was built. In a later analysis, TCR nucleotide sequences were compared against IMGT/GENE-DB human TR gene sequences so that V and J genes could be assigned. In a later analysis, CDR3 sequences and most-parsimonious VDJ recombination scenarios were assigned using the TCRdist pipeline. A later analysis defined each TCR beta chain by its CDR3 amino acid sequence plus V-gene family, and excluded reads lacking a unique V-gene family. As a way to deal with suspected cross-contamination and a sequencing artifact, a later analysis dropped 450 to 700 nucleotide sequences that were highly shared and had low generation probability. In a later analysis, a clonal expansion index for each public chain was calculated from normalized within-repertoire ranks of inferred template counts. In a later analysis, generation probabilities were computed with a VDJ recombination model fitted to out-of-frame rearrangements, and the resulting probabilities were checked against IGoR. In a later analysis, TCR-TCR, TCR-HLA and TCR-CMV co-occurrence was scored with hypergeometric tests, and a repertoire-size bias correction was applied to TCR pairs. To estimate false discovery rates, a later analysis permuted the HLA or CMV assignments 20 times. A later analysis grouped co-occurring TCRs with DBSCAN, adding TCRdist sequence similarity when clustering within HLA-allele-positive subsets. Repertoires with fewer than 30,000 or more than 120,000 public chains were left out of co-occurrence clustering, as were five repertoires with anomalous nucleotide sharing. This is the immuneACCESS table as TCRdb keeps it, with only in-frame sequences that have V and J called. A part of the clones is gone; compared with another copy, unresolved V genes explain less than half, and the rest is unexplained. Clonal size and the V and J genes are those of that table, whereas D and trimming came from the DNA. The sample table gives around 140,000 clones. The top ten clonotypes cover more than 0.8% of the sample.

This TCR was sampled from a male donor in good health and CMV-seronegative. The chain is encoded by TRBV9 joined to TRBJ2-3; TRBD1 might be the D gene, on 6 matching bases. The specimen was PBMCs. The bases read TGTGCCAGCAGCGTAGGGGCAGGGACATCTGGAGATACGCAGTATTTT. This sequence encodes CASSVGAGTSGDTQYF.